These T cell receptor beta chains were read from a single sample in a study of shared clonotypes between healthy human individuals. The assay was immunoSEQ multiplex PCR, and TCRdb's table has in-frame clones only and misses some. The top ten hold under 0.15% of the sample, which has roughly 2.5 million clones, around 90% seen once. Input material: naive CD4+ T cells sorted from blood. The source is a man aged 18 to 30 in good health. Each CDR3 is given with its conserved first and last residue. The order of the fields is D gene, clone size, V gene, J gene, CDR3 length, CDR3 DNA, CDR3 protein. The D gene is left open where the match is weak. Clone size is given for some rows only: seen once, a few or many times, or a class if the clone is expanded.

TRBD1	.	TRBV6-6	TRBJ1-1	15	TGTGCCAGCAGGGATAGGGACAGGGCGGGCGCTGAAGCTTTCTTT	CASRDRDRAGAEAFF
.	.	TRBV9	TRBJ1-6	14	TGTGCCAGCAGCGTAGGCCCGGGAGATTCACCCCTCCACTTT	CASSVGPGDSPLHF
.	.	TRBV7-2	TRBJ2-1	11	TGTGCCAGCACCGGGTACAATGAGCAGTTCTTC	CASTGYNEQFF
.	.	TRBV30	TRBJ1-2	16	TGTGCCTGGAGTGTACTTCCGGGCCCCCGGCGCGGCGGCTACACCTTC	CAWSVLPGPRRGGYTF
.	.	TRBV27	TRBJ2-1	14	TGTGCCAGCAGTGTCGGGGATTCCTACAATGAGCAGTTCTTC	CASSVGDSYNEQFF
.	.	TRBV7-9	TRBJ2-7	16	TGTGCCAGCAGCTTATTTTCAGGACGCCAACCCTACGAGCAGTACTTC	CASSLFSGRQPYEQYF
.	.	TRBV27	TRBJ1-2	15	TGTGCCAGCAGTTTAAGGGTCGGACTCAACTATGGCTACACCTTC	CASSLRVGLNYGYTF
.	.	TRBV30	TRBJ1-3	14	TGTGCCTGGACAGTTTTCCGCTCTGGAAACACCATATATTTT	CAWTVFRSGNTIYF
.	.	TRBV4-1	TRBJ2-2	12	TGCGCCAGCAGCCAAGAGATCGGGGAGCTGTTTTTT	CASSQEIGELFF
.	.	TRBV25-1	TRBJ1-2	15	TGTGCCAGCAGTGAATGGGTGGAAGGGGCCTATGGCTACACCTTC	CASSEWVEGAYGYTF
TRBD2	.	TRBV11-2	TRBJ2-1	17	TGTGCCAGCAGCCTTCCGGGACTAGCGGATTCCTACAATGAGCAGTTCTTC	CASSLPGLADSYNEQFF
TRBD2	once	TRBV18	TRBJ2-7	16	TGTGCCAGCTCACCACGGTTGACTAGCGGGAGCTACGAGCAGTACTTC	CASSPRLTSGSYEQYF
.	once	TRBV6-1	TRBJ2-5	14	TGTGCCAGCTCCTCGGGACTCTCGCAAGAGACCCAGTACTTC	CASSSGLSQETQYF
.	.	TRBV5-1	TRBJ1-2	14	TGCGCCAGCGCCGCAGGCTCGACGAACTATGGCTACACCTTC	CASAAGSTNYGYTF
.	.	TRBV19	TRBJ2-6	17	TGTGCCAGTAGTATAGGAATGGTGGGCCCTGGGGCCAACGTCCTGACTTTC	CASSIGMVGPGANVLTF
TRBD2	.	TRBV5-1	TRBJ2-7	15	TGCGCCAGCAGCTGGACTAGCGGGGGCTCCTACGAGCAGTACTTC	CASSWTSGGSYEQYF
.	.	TRBV11-3	TRBJ2-1	16	TGTGCCAGCAGCTTAGATCCCACGGGGGCCTTTAATGAGCAGTTCTTC	CASSLDPTGAFNEQFF
TRBD1	.	TRBV19	TRBJ1-2	15	TGTGCCAGTAGTATAGGGACAGGGGAAATCGGTGGCTACACCTTC	CASSIGTGEIGGYTF
TRBD1	.	TRBV5-1	TRBJ1-2	16	TGCGCCAGCAGCAGGTCCGGGACAGGGGGCGACTATGGCTACACCTTC	CASSRSGTGGDYGYTF
.	.	TRBV28	TRBJ1-2	14	TGTGCCAGCAGTTTAAAAGCGAAGGGCTATGGCTACACCTTC	CASSLKAKGYGYTF
.	.	TRBV7-2	TRBJ1-1	14	TGTGCCAGCAGCTTAGAGTTTGGACAGCCTGAAGCTTTCTTT	CASSLEFGQPEAFF
TRBD2	.	TRBV5-5	TRBJ2-7	14	TGTGCCAGCAGCTACGGGAGGTCGGGTGACGAGCAGTACTTC	CASSYGRSGDEQYF
.	.	TRBV5-1	TRBJ2-1	15	TGCGCCAGCAGCCAGCTAGGGGGAGCATACAATGAGCAGTTCTTC	CASSQLGGAYNEQFF
.	.	TRBV5-1	TRBJ1-6	17	TGCGCCAGCAGCTTGGAGGGGGACCTACCCTATAATTCACCCCTCCACTTT	CASSLEGDLPYNSPLHF
TRBD1	.	TRBV19	TRBJ1-1	16	TGTGCCAGTAGTATAGCGAGACAGGGGCCGAACACTGAAGCTTTCTTT	CASSIARQGPNTEAFF
.	.	TRBV30	TRBJ2-7	14	TGTGCCTGGACCAAACACAAGGCAGGCTACGAGCAGTACTTC	CAWTKHKAGYEQYF
.	once	TRBV19	TRBJ2-7	13	TGTGCCGGAGAGGGGGGACAGCTATACGAGCAGTACTTC	CAGEGGQLYEQYF
TRBD1	.	TRBV7-2	TRBJ2-7	14	TGTGCCAGCAGTTTGCCAGGGGGCTTCCACGAGCAGTACTTC	CASSLPGGFHEQYF
.	.	TRBV7-2	TRBJ1-1	16	TGTGCCAGCAGCCCTCGGACCATTCATCCGAACACTGAAGCTTTCTTT	CASSPRTIHPNTEAFF
TRBD1	.	TRBV5-1	TRBJ2-1	18	TGCGCCAGCAGCTCGGGGGACAGGGAACCATGGTCCCACAATGAGCAGTTCTTC	CASSSGDREPWSHNEQFF
.	once	TRBV5-1	TRBJ2-1	15	TGCGCCAGCAGCTTGGGTGGGAGGTCGTACAATGAGCAGTTCTTC	CASSLGGRSYNEQFF
.	.	TRBV2	TRBJ1-4	14	TGTGCCAGCAGTGAACCTAGGACGTCGGAAAGGCTGTTTTTT	CASSEPRTSERLFF
.	.	TRBV28	TRBJ1-5	16	TGTGCCAGCAGGGTGAGGCGCTTAGGTAGCAATCAGCCCCAGCATTTT	CASRVRRLGSNQPQHF
.	once	TRBV11-2	TRBJ2-2	12	TGTGCCAGCAGCCTCAGGTGGGGGGAGCTGTTTTTT	CASSLRWGELFF
.	.	TRBV5-1	TRBJ2-5	14	TGCGCCAGCAGGGTTGACCCGCAACAAGAGACCCAGTACTTC	CASRVDPQQETQYF
.	.	TRBV9	TRBJ2-1	16	TGTGCCAGCAGCCCTTATGAGGGGAGCTCCTACAATGAGCAGTTCTTC	CASSPYEGSSYNEQFF
.	.	TRBV27	TRBJ2-5	12	TGTGCCAGCGGGCCTCCTAGAGAGACCCAGTACTTC	CASGPPRETQYF
.	.	TRBV5-1	TRBJ1-2	14	TGCGCCAGCAGCTTGGACGGCGGTTACTATGGCTACACCTTC	CASSLDGGYYGYTF
TRBD2	once	TRBV25-1	TRBJ2-1	16	TGTGCCAGCAGTGAAATAGCTAGCGGAGCTTACAATGAGCAGTTCTTC	CASSEIASGAYNEQFF
.	once	TRBV5-1	TRBJ2-6	16	TGCGCCAGCTCCCTCGGGAGTCTCTCTGGGGCCAACGTCCTGACTTTC	CASSLGSLSGANVLTF
.	.	TRBV6-1	TRBJ1-6	14	TGTGCCAGCAGTGGGTTTGAGGGCGGATCACCCCTCCACTTT	CASSGFEGGSPLHF
TRBD2	.	TRBV10-3	TRBJ2-1	14	TGTGCCATCAGGGAACTAGCGGGGGACAATGAGCAGTTCTTC	CAIRELAGDNEQFF
TRBD2	.	TRBV6-6	TRBJ2-7	14	TGTGCCAGCAGTCGCCACGGACTAGCAGGGGAGCAGTACTTC	CASSRHGLAGEQYF
.	.	TRBV11-2	TRBJ1-4	12	TGTGCCAGCAGCCCGAAGGTCGAAAAACTGTTTTTT	CASSPKVEKLFF
TRBD1	.	TRBV5-1	TRBJ1-6	15	TGCGCCAGCAGCCGGGGGACAGGGGAACCTCGGCCCCTCCACTTT	CASSRGTGEPRPLHF
.	.	TRBV9	TRBJ2-3	15	TGTGCCAGCAGCGAACAGACGGTGGGAGCAGATACGCAGTATTTT	CASSEQTVGADTQYF